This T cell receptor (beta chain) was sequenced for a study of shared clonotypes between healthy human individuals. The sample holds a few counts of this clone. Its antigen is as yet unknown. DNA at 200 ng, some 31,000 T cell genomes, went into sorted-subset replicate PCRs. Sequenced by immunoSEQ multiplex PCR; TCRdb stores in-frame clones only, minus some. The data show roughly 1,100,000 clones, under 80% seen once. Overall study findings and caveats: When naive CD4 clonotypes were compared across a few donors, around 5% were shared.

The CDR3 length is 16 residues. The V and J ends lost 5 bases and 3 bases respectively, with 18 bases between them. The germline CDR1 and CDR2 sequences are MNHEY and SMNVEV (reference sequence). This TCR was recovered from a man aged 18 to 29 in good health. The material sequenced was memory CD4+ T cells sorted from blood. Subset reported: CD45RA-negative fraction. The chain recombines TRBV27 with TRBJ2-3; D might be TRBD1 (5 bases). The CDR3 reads CASSADAWAGTDTQYF. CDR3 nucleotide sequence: TGTGCCAGCAGTGCGGACGCTTGGGCAGGGACAGATACGCAGTATTTT.